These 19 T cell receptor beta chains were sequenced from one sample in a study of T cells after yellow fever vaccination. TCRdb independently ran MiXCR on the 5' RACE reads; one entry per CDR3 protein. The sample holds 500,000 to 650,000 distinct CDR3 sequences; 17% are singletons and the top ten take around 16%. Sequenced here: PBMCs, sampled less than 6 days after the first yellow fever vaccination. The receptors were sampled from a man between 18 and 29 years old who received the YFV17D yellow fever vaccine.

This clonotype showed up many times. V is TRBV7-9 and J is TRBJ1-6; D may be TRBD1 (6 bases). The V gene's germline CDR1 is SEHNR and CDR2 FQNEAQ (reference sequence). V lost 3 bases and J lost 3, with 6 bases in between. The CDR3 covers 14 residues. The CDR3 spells CASSLGHYNSPLHF. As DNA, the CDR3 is TGTGCCAGCAGCTTGGGACACTATAATTCACCCCTCCACTTT.

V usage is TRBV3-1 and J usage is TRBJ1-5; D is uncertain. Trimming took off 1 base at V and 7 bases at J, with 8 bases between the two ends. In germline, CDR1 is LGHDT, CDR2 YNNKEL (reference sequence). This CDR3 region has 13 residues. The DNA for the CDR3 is TGTGCCAGCAGCCAAGTAGGGTTGCAGCCCCAGCATTTT. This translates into CASSQVGLQPQHF.

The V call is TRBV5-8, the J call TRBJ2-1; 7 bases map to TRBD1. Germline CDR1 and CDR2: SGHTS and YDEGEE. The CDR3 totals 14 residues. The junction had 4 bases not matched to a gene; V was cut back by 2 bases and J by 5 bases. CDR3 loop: CASSFRGPNNEQFF. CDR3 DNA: TGTGCCAGCAGCTTTAGGGGGCCCAACAATGAGCAGTTCTTC.

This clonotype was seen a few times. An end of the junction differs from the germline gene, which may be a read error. The CDR3 protein is CASSLGGGLGQPQHF. The CDR3 DNA is TGTGCCAGCAGTTTAGGGGGGGGGTTAGGTCAGCCCCAGCATTTT. This rearrangement joins TRBV7-2 to TRBJ1-5; maybe TRBD1 (6 bases). In germline, CDR1 is SGHTA, CDR2 FQGNSA. The CDR3 is made up of 15 amino acids.

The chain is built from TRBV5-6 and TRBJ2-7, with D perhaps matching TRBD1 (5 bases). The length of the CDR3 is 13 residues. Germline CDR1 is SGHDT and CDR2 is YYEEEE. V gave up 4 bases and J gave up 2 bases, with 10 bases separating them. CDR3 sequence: CASSPWTPYEQYF. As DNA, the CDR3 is TGTGCCAGCAGCCCATGGACACCCTACGAGCAGTACTTC.

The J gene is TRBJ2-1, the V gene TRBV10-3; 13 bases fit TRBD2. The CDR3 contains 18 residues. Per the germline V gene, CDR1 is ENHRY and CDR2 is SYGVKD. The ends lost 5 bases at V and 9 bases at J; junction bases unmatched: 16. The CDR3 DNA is TGTGCCATCAGTTGGATACCCCCTGGGACTAGCGGGGCGGTTGAGCAGTTCTTC. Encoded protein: CAISWIPPGTSGAVEQFF.

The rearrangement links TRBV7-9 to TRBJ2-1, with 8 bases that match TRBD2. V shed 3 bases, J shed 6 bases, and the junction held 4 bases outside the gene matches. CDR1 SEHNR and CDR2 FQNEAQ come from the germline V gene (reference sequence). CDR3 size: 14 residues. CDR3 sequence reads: CASSFGAGVNEQFF. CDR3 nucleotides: TGTGCCAGCAGCTTTGGAGCGGGGGTCAATGAGCAGTTCTTC.

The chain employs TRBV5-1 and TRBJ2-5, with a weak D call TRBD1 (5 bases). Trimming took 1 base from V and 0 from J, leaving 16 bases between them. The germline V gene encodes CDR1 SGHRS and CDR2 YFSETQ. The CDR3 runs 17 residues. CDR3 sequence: CASSLSFLGQDQETQYF. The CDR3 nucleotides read TGCGCCAGCAGCTTGTCCTTTCTGGGGCAGGACCAAGAGACCCAGTACTTC.

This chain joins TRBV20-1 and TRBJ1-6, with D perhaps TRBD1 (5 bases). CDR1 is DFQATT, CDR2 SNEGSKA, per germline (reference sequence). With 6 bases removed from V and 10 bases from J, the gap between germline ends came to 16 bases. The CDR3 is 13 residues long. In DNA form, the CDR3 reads TGCAGTGCACCGGGACGGTCGGGCTCACCCCTCCACTTT. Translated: CSAPGRSGSPLHF.

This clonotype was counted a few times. The CDR3 DNA is TGTGCCAGCAGTTTAGAGGGGCCGGGGACTGAAGCTTTCTTT. It specifies CASSLEGPGTEAFF. This chain uses TRBV12-3 or TRBV12-4 with TRBJ1-1; D might be TRBD1 (5 bases). This CDR3 region has 14 residues. With 1 base removed from V and 5 bases from J, the gap between germline ends came to 11 bases.

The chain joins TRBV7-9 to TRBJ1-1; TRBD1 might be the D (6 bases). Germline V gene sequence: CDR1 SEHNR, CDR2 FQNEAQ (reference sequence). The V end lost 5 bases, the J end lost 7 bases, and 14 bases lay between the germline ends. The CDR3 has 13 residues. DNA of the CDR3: TGTGCCAGCAGCGCAAACCGACAGGTTGAAGCTTTCTTT. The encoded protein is CASSANRQVEAFF. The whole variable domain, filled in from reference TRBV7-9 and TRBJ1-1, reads DTGVSQNPRHKITKRGQNVTFRCDPISEHNRLYWYRQTLGQGPEFLTYFQNEAQLEKSRLLSDRFSAERPKGSFSTLEIQRTEQGDSAMYLCASSANRQVEAFFGQGTRLTVV.

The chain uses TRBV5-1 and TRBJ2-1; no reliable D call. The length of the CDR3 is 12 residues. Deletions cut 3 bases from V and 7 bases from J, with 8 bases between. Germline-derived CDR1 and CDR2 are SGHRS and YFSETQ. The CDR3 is CASSWAGNEQFF. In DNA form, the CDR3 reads TGCGCCAGCAGCTGGGCTGGTAATGAGCAGTTCTTC. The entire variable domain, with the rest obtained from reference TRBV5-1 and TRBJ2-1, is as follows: KAGVTQTPRYLIKTRGQQVTLSCSPISGHRSVSWYQQTPGQGLQFLFEYFSETQRNKGNFPGRFSGRQFSNSRSEMNVSTLELGDSALYLCASSWAGNEQFFGPGTRLTVL.

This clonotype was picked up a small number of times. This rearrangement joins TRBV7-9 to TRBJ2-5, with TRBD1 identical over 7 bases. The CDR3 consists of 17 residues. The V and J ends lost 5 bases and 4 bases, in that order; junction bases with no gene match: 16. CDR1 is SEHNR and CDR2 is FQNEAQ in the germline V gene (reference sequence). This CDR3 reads CASSPRGQKASRETQYF. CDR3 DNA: TGTGCCAGCAGCCCAAGGGGGCAGAAGGCCTCCAGAGAGACCCAGTACTTC.

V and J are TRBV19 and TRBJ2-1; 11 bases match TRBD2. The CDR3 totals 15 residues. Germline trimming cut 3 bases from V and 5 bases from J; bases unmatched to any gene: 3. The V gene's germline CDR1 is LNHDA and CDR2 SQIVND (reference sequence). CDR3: CASSIFSGGDNEQFF. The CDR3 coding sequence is TGTGCCAGTAGTATCTTTAGCGGGGGGGACAATGAGCAGTTCTTC.

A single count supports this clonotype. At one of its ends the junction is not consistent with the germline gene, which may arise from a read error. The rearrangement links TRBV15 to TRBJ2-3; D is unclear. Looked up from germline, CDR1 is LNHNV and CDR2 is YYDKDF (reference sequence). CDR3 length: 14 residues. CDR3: CAISRASPPDTQYF. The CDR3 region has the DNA TGTGCCATCAGCAGAGCATCGCCCCCAGATACGCAGTATTTT.

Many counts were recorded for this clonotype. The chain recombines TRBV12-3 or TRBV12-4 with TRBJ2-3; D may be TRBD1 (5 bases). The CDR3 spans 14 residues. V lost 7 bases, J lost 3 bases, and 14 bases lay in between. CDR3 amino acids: CASTIQVSTDTQYF. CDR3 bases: TGTGCCAGCACCATACAGGTATCGACAGATACGCAGTATTTT.

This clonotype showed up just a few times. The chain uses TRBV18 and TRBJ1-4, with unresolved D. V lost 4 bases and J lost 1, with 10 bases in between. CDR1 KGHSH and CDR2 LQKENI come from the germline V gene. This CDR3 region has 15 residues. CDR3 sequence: CASSQRTGTNEKLFF. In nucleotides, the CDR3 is TGTGCCAGCTCACAACGGACGGGAACTAATGAAAAACTGTTTTTT.

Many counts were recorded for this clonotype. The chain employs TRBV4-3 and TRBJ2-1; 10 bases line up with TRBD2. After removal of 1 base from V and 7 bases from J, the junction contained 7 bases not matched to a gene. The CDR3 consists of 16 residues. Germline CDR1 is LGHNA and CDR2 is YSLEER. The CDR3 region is CASSQVGSGGLNEQFF. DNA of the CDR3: TGCGCCAGCAGCCAAGTAGGTAGCGGGGGGCTTAATGAGCAGTTCTTC.

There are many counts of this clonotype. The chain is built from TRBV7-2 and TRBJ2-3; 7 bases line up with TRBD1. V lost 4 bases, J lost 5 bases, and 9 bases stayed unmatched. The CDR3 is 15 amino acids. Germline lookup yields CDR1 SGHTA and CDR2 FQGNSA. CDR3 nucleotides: TGTGCCAGCAGCTCATCAGGGGGAATCGGAGATACGCAGTATTTT. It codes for CASSSSGGIGDTQYF.